The T cell receptor (beta chain) described here comes from a study of identical twins. Study-level results: Beta out-of-frame twin sharing showed a weaker excess. High-abundance cord blood beta clonotypes had fewer insertions; memory repertoires showed none.

Of note for this clonotype: No antigen is known for it.

Germline lookup yields CDR1 SGHRS and CDR2 YFSETQ. Trimming shortened V by 3 bases and J by 2 bases, and 14 bases separated the two germline ends. The CDR3 sequence is 15 residues long. Template switching added a universal primer binding site, and final cDNA carried unique molecular identifiers. TCRdb re-analysed the 5' RACE reads in MiXCR, keeping a single row per CDR3 protein. This table holds approximately 260,000 distinct CDR3 sequences, about an eighth found once. Material: memory (CD45RO+) T cells sorted from blood. The V gene is TRBV5-1, the J gene TRBJ2-5; D perhaps matches TRBD1 (5 bases). The source is a woman aged 18-35 years in good health. This CDR3 is CASSSVGQGQETQYF. CDR3 nucleotides: TGCGCCAGCAGCTCGGTGGGTCAGGGACAAGAGACCCAGTACTTC.